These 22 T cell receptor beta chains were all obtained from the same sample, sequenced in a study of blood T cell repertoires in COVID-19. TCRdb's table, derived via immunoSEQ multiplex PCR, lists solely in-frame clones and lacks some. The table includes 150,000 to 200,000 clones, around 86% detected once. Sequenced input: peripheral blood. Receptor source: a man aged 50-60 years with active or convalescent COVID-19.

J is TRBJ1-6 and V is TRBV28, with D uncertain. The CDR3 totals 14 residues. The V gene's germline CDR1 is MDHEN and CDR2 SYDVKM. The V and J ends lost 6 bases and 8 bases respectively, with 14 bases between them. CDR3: CASRYPEGDSPLHF. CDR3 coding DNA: TGTGCCAGCAGGTACCCGGAGGGAGATTCACCCCTCCACTTT. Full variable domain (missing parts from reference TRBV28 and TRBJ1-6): DVKVTQSSRYLVKRTGEKVFLECVQDMDHENMFWYRQDPGLGLRLIYFSYDVKMKEKGDIPEGYSVSREKKERFSLILESASTNQTSMYLCASRYPEGDSPLHFGNGTRLTVT.

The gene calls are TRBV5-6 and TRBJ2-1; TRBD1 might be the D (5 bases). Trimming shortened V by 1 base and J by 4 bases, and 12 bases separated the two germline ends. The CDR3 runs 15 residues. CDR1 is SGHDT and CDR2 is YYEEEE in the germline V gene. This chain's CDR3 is CASSLQGVIYNEQFF. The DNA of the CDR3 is TGTGCCAGCAGCTTGCAAGGGGTAATATACAATGAGCAGTTCTTC.

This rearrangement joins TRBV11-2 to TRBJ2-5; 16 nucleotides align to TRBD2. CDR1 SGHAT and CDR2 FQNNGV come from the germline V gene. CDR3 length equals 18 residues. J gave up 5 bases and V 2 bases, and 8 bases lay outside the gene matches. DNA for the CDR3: TGTGCCAGCAGCTTACCGGGACTAGCGGGGGGGCGAGTCGAGACCCAGTACTTC. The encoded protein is CASSLPGLAGGRVETQYF.

CDR3 protein: CASSIGSGITGELFF. The DNA for the CDR3 is TGTGCCAGTAGTATAGGTAGCGGGATCACCGGGGAGCTGTTTTTT. The chain couples TRBV19 to TRBJ2-2; 8 bases match TRBD2. The CDR3 covers 15 residues. CDR1 and CDR2 (germline): LNHDA, SQIVND (reference sequence). The V gene end was trimmed by 1 base and the J gene end by 4 bases; junction bases not matched to a gene: 2.

In DNA, the CDR3 is TGTGCCAGCAGTTTAGGGGCAGGGGCCGGGGTATACAATGAGCAGTTCTTC. Its translation: CASSLGAGAGVYNEQFF. The chain couples TRBV27 to TRBJ2-1, with a tentative D call TRBD1 (6 bases). This CDR3 contains 17 residues. Trimming took 2 bases from V and 4 from J, leaving 18 bases between them. The germline CDR1 and CDR2 sequences are MNHEY and SMNVEV (reference sequence).

The CDR3 DNA reads as TGTGCCAGCAGGCCGCCGACGACTAGCGGGGAAGGGGAGACCCAGTACTTC. This gives the protein CASRPPTTSGEGETQYF. V usage is TRBV3-1 (or the pseudogene TRBV3-2) and J usage is TRBJ2-5; 11 bases are a match to TRBD2. CDR1 LGHDT and CDR2 YNNKEL come from the germline V gene (reference sequence). The CDR3 has 17 residues. J was trimmed by 5 bases and V by 6 bases; bases with no gene match: 14.

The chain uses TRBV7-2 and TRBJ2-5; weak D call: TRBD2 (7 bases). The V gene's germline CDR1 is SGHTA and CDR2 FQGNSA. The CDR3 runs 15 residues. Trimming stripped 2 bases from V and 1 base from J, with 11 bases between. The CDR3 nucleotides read TGTGCCAGCAGCTTAACGAGGGGGGGCCAAGAGACCCAGTACTTC. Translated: CASSLTRGGQETQYF.

CDR3 DNA sequence: TGTGCCAGCAGTGTTGGGCGCGCCCCAACTAATGAAAAACTGTTTTTT. The encoded protein is CASSVGRAPTNEKLFF. The gene calls are TRBV2 and TRBJ1-4; D uncertain. Trimming cost V 4 bases and J 0 bases, with 12 bases left between them. CDR3 size: 16 residues. Germline CDR1 is SNHLY and CDR2 is FYNNEI.

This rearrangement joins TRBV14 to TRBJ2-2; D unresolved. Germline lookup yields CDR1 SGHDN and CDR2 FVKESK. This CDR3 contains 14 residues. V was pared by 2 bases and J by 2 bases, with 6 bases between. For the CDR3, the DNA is TGTGCCAGCAGCCAATTTACTAACACCGGGGAGCTGTTTTTT. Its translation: CASSQFTNTGELFF.

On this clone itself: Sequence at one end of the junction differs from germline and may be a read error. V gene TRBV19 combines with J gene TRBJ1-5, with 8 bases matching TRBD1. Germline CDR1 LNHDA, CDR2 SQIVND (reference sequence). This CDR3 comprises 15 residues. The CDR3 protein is CASRGDRWSNQPQHF. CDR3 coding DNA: TGTGCCAGTAGGGGGGACAGGTGGAGCAACCAGCCCCAGCATTTT.

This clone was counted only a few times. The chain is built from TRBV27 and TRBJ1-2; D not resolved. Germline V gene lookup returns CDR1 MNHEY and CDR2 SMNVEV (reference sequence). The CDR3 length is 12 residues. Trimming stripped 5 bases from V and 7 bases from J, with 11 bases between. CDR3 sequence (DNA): TGTGCCAGCAGTCCTAGCGTGGGTGGCTACACCTTC. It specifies CASSPSVGGYTF.

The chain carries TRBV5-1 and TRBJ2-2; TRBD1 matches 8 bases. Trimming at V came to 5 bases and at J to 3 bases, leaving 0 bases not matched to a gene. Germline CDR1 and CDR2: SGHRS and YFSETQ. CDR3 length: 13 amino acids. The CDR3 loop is CASRDRDTGELFF. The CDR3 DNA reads TGCGCCAGCAGGGACAGGGACACCGGGGAGCTGTTTTTT. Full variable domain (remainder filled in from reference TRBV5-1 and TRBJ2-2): KAGVTQTPRYLIKTRGQQVTLSCSPISGHRSVSWYQQTPGQGLQFLFEYFSETQRNKGNFPGRFSGRQFSNSRSEMNVSTLELGDSALYLCASRDRDTGELFFGEGSRLTVL.

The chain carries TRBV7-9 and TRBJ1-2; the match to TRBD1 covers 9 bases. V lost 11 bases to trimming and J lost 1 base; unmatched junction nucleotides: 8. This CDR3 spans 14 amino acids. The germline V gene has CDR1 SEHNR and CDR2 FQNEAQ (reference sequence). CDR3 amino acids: CAADGTGLNYGYTF. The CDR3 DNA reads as TGTGCCGCCGATGGGACAGGGCTTAACTATGGCTACACCTTC.

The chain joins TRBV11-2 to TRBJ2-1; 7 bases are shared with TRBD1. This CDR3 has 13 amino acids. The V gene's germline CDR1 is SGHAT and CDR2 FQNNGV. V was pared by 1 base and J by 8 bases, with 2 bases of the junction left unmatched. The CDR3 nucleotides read TGTGCCAGCAGCTTAGCCCAGGGGGATGAGCAGTTCTTC. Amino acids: CASSLAQGDEQFF.

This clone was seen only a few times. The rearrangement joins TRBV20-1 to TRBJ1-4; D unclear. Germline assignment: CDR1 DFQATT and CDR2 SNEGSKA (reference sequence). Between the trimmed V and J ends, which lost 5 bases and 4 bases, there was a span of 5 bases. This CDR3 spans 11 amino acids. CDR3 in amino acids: CSAFRNEKLFF. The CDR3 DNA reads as TGCAGTGCTTTCCGTAATGAAAAACTGTTTTTT.

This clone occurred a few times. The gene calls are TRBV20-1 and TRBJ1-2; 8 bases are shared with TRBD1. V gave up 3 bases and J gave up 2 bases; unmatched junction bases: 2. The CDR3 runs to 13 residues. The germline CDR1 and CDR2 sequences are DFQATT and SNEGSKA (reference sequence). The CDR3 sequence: CSASQGANYGYTF. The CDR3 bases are TGCAGTGCTAGTCAGGGGGCAAACTATGGCTACACCTTC.

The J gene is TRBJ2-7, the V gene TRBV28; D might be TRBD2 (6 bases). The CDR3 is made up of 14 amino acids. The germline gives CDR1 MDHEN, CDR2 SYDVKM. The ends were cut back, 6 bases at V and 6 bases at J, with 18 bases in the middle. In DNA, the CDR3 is TGTGCCAGCAGAGAACAGCGGAGGGTCGGCGAGCAGTACTTC. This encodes CASREQRRVGEQYF.

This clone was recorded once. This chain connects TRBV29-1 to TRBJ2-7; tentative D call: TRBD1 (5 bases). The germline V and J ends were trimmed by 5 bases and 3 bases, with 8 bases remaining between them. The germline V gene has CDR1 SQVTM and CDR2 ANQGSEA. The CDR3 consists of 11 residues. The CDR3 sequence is CSVSDSYEQYF. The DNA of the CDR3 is TGCAGCGTTTCAGACAGCTACGAGCAGTACTTC.

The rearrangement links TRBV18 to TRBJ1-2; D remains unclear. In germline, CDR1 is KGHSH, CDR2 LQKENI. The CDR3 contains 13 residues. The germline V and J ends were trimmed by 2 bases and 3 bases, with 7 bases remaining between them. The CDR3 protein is CASSPRQDYGYTF. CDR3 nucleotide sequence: TGTGCCAGCTCACCAAGGCAGGACTATGGCTACACCTTC.

The CDR3 here is CASRLTGISTDTQYF. The CDR3 DNA follows: TGTGCCAGTAGGTTGACAGGAATTTCCACAGATACGCAGTATTTT. The V gene is TRBV19, the J gene TRBJ2-3, with D tentatively TRBD1 (6 bases). Trimming removed 6 bases at V and 2 bases at J, with 15 bases between. CDR3 length equals 15 residues. CDR1 is LNHDA, CDR2 SQIVND, per germline (reference sequence). Full variable domain (outside the CDR3, taken from reference TRBV19 and TRBJ2-3): DGGITQSPKYLFRKEGQNVTLSCEQNLNHDAMYWYRQDPGQGLRLIYYSQIVNDFQKGDIAEGYSVSREKKESFPLTVTSAQKNPTAFYLCASRLTGISTDTQYFGPGTRLTVL.

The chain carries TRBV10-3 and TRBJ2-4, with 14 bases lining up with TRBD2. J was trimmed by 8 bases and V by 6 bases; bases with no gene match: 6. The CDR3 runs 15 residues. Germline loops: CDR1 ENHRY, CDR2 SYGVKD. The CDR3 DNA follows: TGTGCCATCAGAGGGACTAGCGGGAGTAGGGACATTCAGTACTTC. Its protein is CAIRGTSGSRDIQYF.

The CDR3 DNA is TGTGCCAGCAGTTACTCGCCGGGTCCCCAAGAGACCCAGTACTTC. It yields the protein CASSYSPGPQETQYF. The V and J genes are TRBV6-5 and TRBJ2-5, with D unclear. Germline values: CDR1 MNHEY, CDR2 SVGAGI. V lost 0 bases and J 1 base, leaving 9 bases between the germline ends. This CDR3 has 15 amino acids.